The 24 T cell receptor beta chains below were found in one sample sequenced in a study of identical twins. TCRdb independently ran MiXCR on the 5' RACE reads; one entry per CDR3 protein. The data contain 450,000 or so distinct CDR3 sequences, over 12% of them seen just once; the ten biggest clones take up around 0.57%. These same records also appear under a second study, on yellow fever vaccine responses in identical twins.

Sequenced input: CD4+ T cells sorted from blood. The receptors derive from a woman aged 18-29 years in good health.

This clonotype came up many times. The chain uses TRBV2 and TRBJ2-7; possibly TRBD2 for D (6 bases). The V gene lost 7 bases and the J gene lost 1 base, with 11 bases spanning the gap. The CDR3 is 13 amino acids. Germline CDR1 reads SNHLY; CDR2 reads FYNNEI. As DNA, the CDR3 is TGTGCCAGCAAAAGGGACTTGTCCTACGAGCAGTACTTC. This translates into CASKRDLSYEQYF. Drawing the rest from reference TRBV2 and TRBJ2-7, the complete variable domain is EPEVTQTPSHQVTQMGQEVILRCVPISNHLYFYWYRQILGQKVEFLVSFYNNEISEKSEIFDDQFSVERPDGSNFTLKIRSTKLEDSAMYFCASKRDLSYEQYFGPGTRLTVT.

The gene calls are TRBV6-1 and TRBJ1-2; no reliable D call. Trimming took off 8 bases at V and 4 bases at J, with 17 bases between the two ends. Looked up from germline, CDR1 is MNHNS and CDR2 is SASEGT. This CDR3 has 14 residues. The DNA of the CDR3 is TGTGCCAGCTCCATAGGGTTCACTTCCTATGGCTACACCTTC. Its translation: CASSIGFTSYGYTF.

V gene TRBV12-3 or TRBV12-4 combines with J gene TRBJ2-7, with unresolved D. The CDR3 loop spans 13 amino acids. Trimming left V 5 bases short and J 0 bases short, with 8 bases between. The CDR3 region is CASSQYPSYEQYF. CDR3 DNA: TGTGCCAGCAGTCAATACCCCTCCTACGAGCAGTACTTC.

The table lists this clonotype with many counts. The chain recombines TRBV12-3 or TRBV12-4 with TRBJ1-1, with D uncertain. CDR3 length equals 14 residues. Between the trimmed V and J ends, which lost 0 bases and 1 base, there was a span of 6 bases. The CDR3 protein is CASSLAGKNTEAFF. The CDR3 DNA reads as TGTGCCAGCAGTTTAGCGGGTAAGAACACTGAAGCTTTCTTT.

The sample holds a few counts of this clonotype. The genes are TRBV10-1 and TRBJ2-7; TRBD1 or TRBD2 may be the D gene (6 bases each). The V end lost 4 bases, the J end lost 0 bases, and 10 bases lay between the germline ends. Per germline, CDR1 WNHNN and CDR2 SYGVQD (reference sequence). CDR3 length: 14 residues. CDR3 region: CASSGGDNSYEQYF. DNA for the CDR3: TGCGCCAGCAGTGGGGGGGACAACTCCTACGAGCAGTACTTC.

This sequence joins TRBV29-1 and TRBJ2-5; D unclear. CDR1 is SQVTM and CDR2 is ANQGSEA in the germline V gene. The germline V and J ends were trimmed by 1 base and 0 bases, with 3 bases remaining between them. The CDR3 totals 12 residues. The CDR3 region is CSVEGHQETQYF. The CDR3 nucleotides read TGCAGCGTTGAAGGCCACCAAGAGACCCAGTACTTC.

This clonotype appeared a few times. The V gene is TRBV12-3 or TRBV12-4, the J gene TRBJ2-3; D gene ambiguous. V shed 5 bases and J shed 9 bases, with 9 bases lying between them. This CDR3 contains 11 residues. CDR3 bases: TGTGCCAGCAGTAATAGGTCCACGCAGTATTTT. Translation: CASSNRSTQYF.

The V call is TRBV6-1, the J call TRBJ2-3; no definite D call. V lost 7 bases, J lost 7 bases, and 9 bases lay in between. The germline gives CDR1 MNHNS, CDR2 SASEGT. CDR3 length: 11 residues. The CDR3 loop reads CASTHANTQYF. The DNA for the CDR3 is TGTGCCAGCACCCACGCCAATACGCAGTATTTT.

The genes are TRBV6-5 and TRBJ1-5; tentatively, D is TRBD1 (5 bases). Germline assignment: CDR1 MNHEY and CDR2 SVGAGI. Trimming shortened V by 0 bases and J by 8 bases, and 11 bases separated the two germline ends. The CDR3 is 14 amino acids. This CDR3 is CASSYSIGGKPQHF. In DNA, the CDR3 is TGTGCCAGCAGTTACTCGATTGGGGGTAAGCCCCAGCATTTT.

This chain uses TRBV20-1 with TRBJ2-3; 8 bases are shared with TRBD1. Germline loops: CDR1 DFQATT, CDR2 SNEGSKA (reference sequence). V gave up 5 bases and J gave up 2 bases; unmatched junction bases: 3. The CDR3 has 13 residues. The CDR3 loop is CSAYRGYTDTQYF. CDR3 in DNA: TGCAGTGCTTACAGGGGGTACACAGATACGCAGTATTTT.

CDR3 sequence reads: CAISDPTLDRPHLNTEAFF. The DNA of the CDR3 is TGTGCCATCAGTGACCCCACGCTCGACAGGCCCCATTTGAACACTGAAGCTTTCTTT. J is TRBJ1-1 and V is TRBV10-3; TRBD1 is a possible D gene (6 bases). Between the trimmed V and J ends, which lost 3 bases and 0 bases, there was a span of 23 bases. The germline CDR1 and CDR2 sequences are ENHRY and SYGVKD. The CDR3 covers 19 residues.

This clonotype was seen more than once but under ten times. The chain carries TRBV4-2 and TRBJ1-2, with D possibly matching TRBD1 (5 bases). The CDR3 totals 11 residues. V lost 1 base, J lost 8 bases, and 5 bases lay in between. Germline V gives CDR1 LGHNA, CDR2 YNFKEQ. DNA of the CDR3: TGTGCCAGCAGCCAAGGGGGCGGCTACACCTTC. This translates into CASSQGGGYTF.

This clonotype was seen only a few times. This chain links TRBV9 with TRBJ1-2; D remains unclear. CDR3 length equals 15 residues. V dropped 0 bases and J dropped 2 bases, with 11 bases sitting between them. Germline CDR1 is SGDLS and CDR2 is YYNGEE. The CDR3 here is CASSVGLGKNYGYTF. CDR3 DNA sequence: TGTGCCAGCAGCGTAGGTTTAGGGAAGAACTATGGCTACACCTTC.

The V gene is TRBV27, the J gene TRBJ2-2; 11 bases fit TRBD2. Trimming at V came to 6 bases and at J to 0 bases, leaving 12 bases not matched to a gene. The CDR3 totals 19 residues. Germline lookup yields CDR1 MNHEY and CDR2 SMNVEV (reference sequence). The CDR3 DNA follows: TGTGCCAGCAGACAGCGAAGGACTAGCGGGTTCGCGAACACCGGGGAGCTGTTTTTT. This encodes CASRQRRTSGFANTGELFF.

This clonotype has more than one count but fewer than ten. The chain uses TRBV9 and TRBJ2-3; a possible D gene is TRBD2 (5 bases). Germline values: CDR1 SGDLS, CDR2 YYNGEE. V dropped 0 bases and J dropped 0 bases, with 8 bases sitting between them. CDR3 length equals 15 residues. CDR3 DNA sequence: TGTGCCAGCAGCGTAGTCCCGGGAAGCACAGATACGCAGTATTTT. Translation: CASSVVPGSTDTQYF. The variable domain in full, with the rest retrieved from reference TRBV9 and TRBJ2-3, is DSGVTQTPKHLITATGQRVTLRCSPRSGDLSVYWYQQSLDQGLQFLIQYYNGEERAKGNILERFSAQQFPDLHSELNLSSLELGDSALYFCASSVVPGSTDTQYFGPGTRLTVL.

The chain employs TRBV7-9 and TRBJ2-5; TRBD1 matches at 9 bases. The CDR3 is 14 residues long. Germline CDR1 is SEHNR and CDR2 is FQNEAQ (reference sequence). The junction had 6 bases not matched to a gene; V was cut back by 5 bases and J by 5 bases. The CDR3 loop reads CASSPGQGLETQYF. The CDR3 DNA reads TGTGCCAGCAGCCCCGGACAGGGGTTGGAGACCCAGTACTTC.

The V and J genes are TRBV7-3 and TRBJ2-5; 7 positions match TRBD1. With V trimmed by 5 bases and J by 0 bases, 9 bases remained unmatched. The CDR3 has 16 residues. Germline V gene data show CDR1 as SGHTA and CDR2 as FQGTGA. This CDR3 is CASSKTGQRYQETQYF. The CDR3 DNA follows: TGTGCCAGCAGCAAAACGGGACAGCGGTACCAAGAGACCCAGTACTTC. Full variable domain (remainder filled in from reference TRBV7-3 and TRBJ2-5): GAGVSQTPSNKVTEKGKYVELRCDPISGHTALYWYRQSLGQGPEFLIYFQGTGAADDSGLPNDRFFAVRPEGSVSTLKIQRTERGDSAVYLCASSKTGQRYQETQYFGPGTRLLVL.

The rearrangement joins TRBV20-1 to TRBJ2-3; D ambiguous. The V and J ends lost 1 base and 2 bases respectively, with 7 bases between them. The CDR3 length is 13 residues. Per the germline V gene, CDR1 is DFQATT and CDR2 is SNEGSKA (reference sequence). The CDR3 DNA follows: TGCAGTGCTAGAGGGATCTACACAGATACGCAGTATTTT. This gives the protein CSARGIYTDTQYF.

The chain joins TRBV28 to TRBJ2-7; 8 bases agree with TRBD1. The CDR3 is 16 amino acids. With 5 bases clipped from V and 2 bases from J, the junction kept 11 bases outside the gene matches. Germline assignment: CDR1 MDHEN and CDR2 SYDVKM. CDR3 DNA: TGTGCCAGCAGTATGAGATTGGGGACAGGCACCTACGAGCAGTACTTC. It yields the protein CASSMRLGTGTYEQYF.

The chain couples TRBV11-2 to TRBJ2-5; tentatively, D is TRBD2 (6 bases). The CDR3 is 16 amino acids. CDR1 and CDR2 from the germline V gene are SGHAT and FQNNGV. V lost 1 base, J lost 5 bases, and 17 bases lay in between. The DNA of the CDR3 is TGTGCCAGCAGCTTAGTTTCTCCGGGGGTGGGCGAGACCCAGTACTTC. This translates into CASSLVSPGVGETQYF.

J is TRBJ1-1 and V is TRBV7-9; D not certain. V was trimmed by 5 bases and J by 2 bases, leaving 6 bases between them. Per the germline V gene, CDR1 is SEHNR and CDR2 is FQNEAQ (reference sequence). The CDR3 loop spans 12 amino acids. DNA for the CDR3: TGTGCCAGCAGCCTAGACAACACTGAAGCTTTCTTT. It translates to CASSLDNTEAFF.

The CDR3 DNA reads TGTGCCAGCAGTGCTCAGTTAGCGGGGGGTACCTACAATGAGCAGTTCTTC. This sequence encodes CASSAQLAGGTYNEQFF. V gene TRBV6-1 combines with J gene TRBJ2-1; 10 nucleotides align to TRBD2. CDR3 length: 17 amino acids. The J segment lost 2 bases and the V segment lost 4 bases, leaving 8 bases of the junction unmatched. CDR1 is MNHNS and CDR2 is SASEGT in the germline V gene.

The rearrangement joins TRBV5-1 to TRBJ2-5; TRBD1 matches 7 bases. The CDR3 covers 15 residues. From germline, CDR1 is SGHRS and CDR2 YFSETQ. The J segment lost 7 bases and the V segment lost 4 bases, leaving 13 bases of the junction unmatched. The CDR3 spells CASSQGTASLGTQYF. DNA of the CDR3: TGCGCCAGCAGCCAGGGGACAGCATCCCTCGGGACCCAGTACTTC.

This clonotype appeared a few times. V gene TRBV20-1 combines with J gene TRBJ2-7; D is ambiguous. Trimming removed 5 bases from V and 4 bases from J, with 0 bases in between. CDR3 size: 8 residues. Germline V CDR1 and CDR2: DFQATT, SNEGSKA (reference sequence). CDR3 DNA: TGCAGTGCTTACGAGCAGTACTTC. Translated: CSAYEQYF.